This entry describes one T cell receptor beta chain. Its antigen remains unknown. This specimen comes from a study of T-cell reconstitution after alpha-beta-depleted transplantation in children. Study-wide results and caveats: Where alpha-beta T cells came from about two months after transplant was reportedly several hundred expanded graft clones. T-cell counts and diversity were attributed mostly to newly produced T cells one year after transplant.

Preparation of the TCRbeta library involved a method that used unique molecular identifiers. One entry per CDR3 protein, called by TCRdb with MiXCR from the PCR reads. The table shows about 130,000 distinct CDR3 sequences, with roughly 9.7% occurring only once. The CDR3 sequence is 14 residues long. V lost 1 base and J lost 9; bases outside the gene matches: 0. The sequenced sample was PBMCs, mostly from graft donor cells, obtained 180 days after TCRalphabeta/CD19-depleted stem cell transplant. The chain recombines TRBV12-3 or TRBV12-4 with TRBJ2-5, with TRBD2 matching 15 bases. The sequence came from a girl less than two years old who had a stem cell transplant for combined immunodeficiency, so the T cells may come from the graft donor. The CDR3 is CASSLGTSGRAQYF. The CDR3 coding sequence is TGTGCCAGCAGTTTAGGGACTAGCGGGAGGGCCCAGTACTTC.